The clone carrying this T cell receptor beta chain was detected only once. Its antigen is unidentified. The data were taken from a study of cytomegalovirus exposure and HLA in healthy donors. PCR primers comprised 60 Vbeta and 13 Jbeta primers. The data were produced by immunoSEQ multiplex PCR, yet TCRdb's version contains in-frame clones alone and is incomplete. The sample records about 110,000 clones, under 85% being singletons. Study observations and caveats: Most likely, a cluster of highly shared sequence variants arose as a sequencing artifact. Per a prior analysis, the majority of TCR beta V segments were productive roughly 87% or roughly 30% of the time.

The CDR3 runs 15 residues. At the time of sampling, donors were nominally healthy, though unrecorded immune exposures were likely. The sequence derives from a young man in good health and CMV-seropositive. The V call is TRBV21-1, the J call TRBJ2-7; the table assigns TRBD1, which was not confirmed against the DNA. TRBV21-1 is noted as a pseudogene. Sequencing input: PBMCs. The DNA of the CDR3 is TGTGCCAGCAGCAAAGAACGGACAGGGGGTGTAGAGCAGTACTTC. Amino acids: CASSKERTGGVEQYF.